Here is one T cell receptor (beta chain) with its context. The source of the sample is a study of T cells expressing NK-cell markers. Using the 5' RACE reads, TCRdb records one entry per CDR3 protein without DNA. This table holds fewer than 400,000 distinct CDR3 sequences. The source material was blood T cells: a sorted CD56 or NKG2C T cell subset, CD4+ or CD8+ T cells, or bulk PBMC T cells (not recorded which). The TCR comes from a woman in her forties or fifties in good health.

CDR3 amino acids: CASSPDVVSGTVQETQYF. The J gene is TRBJ2-5, the V gene TRBV11-2; TCRdb names TRBD1, which stays unverified in the absence of DNA. Germline CDR1 reads SGHAT; CDR2 reads FQNNGV. The CDR3 is 18 amino acids. Complete variable domain (other parts from reference TRBV11-2 and TRBJ2-5): EAGVAQSPRYKIIEKRQSVAFWCNPISGHATLYWYQQILGQGPKLLIQFQNNGVVDDSQLPKDRFSAERLKGVDSTLKIQPAKLEDSAVYLCASSPDVVSGTVQETQYFGPGTRLLVL.